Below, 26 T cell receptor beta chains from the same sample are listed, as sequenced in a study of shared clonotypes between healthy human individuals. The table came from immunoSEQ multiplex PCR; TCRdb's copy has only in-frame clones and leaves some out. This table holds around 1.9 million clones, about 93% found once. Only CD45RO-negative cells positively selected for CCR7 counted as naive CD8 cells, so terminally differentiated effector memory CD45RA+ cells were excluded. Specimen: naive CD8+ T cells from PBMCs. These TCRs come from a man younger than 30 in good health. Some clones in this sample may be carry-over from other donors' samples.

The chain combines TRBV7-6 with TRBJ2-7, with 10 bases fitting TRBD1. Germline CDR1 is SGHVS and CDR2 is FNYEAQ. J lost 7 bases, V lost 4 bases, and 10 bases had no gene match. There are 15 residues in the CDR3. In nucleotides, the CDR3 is TGTGCCAGCAGCTCTCCGGGACAGGGGTCTGGGGAGCAGTACTTC. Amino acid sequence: CASSSPGQGSGEQYF.

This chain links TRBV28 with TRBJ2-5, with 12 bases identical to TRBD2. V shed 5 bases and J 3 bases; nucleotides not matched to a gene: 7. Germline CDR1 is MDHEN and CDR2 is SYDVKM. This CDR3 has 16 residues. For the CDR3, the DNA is TGTGCCAGCAGTGCTCGACTAGCGGGAGTGGAAGAGACCCAGTACTTC. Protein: CASSARLAGVEETQYF.

The CDR3 sequence: CASSLTGKEENIQYF. The CDR3 region has the DNA TGTGCCAGCAGCTTAACCGGGAAAGAAGAAAACATTCAGTACTTC. V is TRBV7-4 and J is TRBJ2-4, with TRBD2 as a possible D gene (5 bases). CDR1 and CDR2 from the germline V gene are SGHVT and SQSDAQ. CDR3 length: 15 amino acids. V lost 2 bases and J 5 bases, leaving 13 bases between the germline ends.

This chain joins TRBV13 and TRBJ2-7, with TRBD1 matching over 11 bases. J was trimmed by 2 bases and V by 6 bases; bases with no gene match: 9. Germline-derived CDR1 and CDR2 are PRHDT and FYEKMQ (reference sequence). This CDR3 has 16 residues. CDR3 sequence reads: CASSQPGTGGPYEQYF. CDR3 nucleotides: TGTGCCAGCAGTCAACCCGGGACAGGGGGTCCCTACGAGCAGTACTTC.

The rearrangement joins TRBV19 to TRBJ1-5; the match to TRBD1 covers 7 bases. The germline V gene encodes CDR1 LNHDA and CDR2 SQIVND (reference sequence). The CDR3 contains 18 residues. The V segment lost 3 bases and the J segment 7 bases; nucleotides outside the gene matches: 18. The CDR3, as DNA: TGTGCCAGTAGTATTAGACAGGGACGAACCTTAGCAGGGCAGCCCCAGCATTTT. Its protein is CASSIRQGRTLAGQPQHF.

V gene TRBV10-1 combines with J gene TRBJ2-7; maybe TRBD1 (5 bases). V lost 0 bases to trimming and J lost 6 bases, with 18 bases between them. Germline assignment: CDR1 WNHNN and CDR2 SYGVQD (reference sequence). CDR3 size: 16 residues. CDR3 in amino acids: CASSESIVGRLGEQYF. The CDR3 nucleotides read TGCGCCAGCAGTGAGTCGATCGTGGGGCGCCTGGGCGAGCAGTACTTC.

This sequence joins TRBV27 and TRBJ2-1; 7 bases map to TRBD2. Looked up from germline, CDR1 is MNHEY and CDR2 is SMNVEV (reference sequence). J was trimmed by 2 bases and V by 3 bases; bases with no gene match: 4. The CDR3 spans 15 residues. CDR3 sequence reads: CASSFGGEAYNEQFF. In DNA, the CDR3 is TGTGCCAGCAGTTTTGGGGGGGAAGCCTACAATGAGCAGTTCTTC.

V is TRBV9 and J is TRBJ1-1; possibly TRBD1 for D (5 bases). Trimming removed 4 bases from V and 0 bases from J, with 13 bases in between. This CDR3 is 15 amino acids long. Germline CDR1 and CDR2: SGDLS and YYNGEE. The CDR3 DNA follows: TGTGCCAGCAGCCTAGGCGGGGCAGTGAACACTGAAGCTTTCTTT. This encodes CASSLGGAVNTEAFF.

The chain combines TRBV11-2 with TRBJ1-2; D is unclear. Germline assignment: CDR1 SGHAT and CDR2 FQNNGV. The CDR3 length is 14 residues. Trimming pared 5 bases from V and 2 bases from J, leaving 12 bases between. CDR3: CASSPRTVNYGYTF. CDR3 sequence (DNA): TGTGCCAGCAGCCCCCGGACTGTGAACTATGGCTACACCTTC.

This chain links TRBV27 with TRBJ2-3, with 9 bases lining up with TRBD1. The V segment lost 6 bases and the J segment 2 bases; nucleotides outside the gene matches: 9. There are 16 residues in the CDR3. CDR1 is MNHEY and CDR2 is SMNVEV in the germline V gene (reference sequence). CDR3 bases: TGTGCCAGCAGCACAGGGGGCGGTTTACTCACAGATACGCAGTATTTT. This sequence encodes CASSTGGGLLTDTQYF.

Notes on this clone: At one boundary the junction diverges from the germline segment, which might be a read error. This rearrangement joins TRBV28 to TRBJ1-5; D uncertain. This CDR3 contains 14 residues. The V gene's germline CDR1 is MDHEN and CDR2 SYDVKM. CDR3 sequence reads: CASSSRRSNQPQHF. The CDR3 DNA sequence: TGTGCCAGCAGCTCTCGCCGGAGCAACCAGCCCCAGCATTTT.

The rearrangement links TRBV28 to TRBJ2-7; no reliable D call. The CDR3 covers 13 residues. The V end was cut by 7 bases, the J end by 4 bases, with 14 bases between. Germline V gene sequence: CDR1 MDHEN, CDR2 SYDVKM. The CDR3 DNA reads TGTGCCAGCAACCCCGACTCCGGGTACGAGCAGTACTTC. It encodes CASNPDSGYEQYF.

CDR3 sequence (DNA): TGTGCCAGCAGTTTACCACCGGGACGGCTAAACTATGGCTACACCTTC. It translates to CASSLPPGRLNYGYTF. The V call is TRBV28, the J call TRBJ1-2; D is possibly TRBD1 (5 bases). V lost 2 bases and J lost 2, with 15 bases in between. CDR3 length equals 16 residues. Germline CDR1 MDHEN, CDR2 SYDVKM.

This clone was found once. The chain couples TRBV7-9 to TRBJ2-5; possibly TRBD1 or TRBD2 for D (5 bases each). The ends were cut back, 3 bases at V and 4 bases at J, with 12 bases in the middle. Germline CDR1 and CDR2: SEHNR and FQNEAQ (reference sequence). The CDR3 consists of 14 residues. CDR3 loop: CASSLDPGGETQYF. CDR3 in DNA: TGTGCCAGCAGCTTGGACCCTGGGGGAGAGACCCAGTACTTC.

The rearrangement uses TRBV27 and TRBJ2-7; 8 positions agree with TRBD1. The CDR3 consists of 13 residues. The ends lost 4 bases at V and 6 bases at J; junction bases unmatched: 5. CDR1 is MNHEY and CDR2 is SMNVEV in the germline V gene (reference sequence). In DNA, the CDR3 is TGTGCCAGCAGTTACCCAGGGGGCGGCGAGCAGTACTTC. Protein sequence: CASSYPGGGEQYF.

CDR3 protein: CAWSQPLQYGREVEQYF. For the CDR3, the DNA is TGTGCCTGGAGTCAACCCCTTCAGTACGGGAGGGAGGTCGAGCAGTACTTC. This rearrangement joins TRBV30 to TRBJ2-7, with 8 bases that match TRBD2. V lost 2 bases, J lost 6 bases, and 18 bases stayed unmatched. Per the germline V gene, CDR1 is GTSNPN and CDR2 is SVGIG (reference sequence). The CDR3 is 17 amino acids. The full variable domain, in which reference TRBV30 and TRBJ2-7 provide the parts outside the CDR3, is SQTIHQWPATLVQPVGSPLSLECTVEGTSNPNLYWYRQAAGRGLQLLFYSVGIGQISSEVPQNLSASRPQDRQFILSSKKLLLSDSGFYLCAWSQPLQYGREVEQYFGPGTRLTVT.

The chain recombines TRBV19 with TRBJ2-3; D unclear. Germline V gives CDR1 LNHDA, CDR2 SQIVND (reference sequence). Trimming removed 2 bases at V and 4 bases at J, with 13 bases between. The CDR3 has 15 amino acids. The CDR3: CASSISLVVPDTQYF. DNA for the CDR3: TGTGCCAGTAGTATAAGTCTAGTGGTGCCAGATACGCAGTATTTT.

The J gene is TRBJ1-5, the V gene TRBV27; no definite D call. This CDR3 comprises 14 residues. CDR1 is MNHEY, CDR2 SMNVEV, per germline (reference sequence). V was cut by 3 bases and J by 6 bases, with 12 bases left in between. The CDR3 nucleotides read TGTGCCAGCAGTTTGAAAGGGTTCGGTCAGCCCCAGCATTTT. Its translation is CASSLKGFGQPQHF.

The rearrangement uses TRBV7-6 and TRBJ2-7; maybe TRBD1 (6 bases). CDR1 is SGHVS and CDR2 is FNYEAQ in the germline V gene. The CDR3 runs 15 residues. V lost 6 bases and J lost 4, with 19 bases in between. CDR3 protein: CASRQRGGGSYEQYF. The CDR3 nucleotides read TGTGCCAGCAGACAGCGTGGGGGCGGGTCGTACGAGCAGTACTTC. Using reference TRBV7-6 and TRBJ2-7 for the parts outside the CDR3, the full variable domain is GAGVSQSPRYKVTKRGQDVALRCDPISGHVSLYWYRQALGQGPEFLTYFNYEAQQDKSGLPNDRFSAERPEGSISTLTIQRTEQRDSAMYRCASRQRGGGSYEQYFGPGTRLTVT.

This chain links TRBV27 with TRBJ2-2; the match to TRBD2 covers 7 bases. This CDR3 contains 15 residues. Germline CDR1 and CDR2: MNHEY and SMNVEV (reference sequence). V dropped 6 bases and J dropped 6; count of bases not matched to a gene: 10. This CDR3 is CASRPSGPDAGELFF. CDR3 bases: TGTGCCAGCAGACCTAGCGGACCCGACGCCGGGGAGCTGTTTTTT.

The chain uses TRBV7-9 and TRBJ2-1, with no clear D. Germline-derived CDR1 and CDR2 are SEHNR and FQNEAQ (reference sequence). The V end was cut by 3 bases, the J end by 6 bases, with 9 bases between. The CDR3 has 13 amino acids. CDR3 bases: TGTGCCAGCAGCTTCGAGTTACGCAATGAGCAGTTCTTC. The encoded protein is CASSFELRNEQFF.

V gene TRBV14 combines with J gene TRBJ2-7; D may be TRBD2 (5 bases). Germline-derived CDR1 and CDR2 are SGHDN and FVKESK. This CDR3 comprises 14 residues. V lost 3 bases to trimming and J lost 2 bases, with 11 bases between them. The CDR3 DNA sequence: TGTGCCAGCAGCCACCGGGGTTTAGCCTACGAGCAGTACTTC. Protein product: CASSHRGLAYEQYF.

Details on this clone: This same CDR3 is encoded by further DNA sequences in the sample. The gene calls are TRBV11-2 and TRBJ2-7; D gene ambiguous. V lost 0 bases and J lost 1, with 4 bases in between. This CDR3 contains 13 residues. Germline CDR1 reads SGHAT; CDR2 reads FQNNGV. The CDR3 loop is CASSLERSYEQYF. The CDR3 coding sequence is TGTGCCAGCAGCTTAGAAAGGTCCTACGAGCAGTACTTC.

This CDR3 reads CASSYSPSLDQPQHF. CDR3 coding DNA: TGTGCCAGCAGTTACTCCCCGTCTTTAGATCAGCCCCAGCATTTT. The chain carries TRBV6-5 and TRBJ1-5; D is unresolved. The CDR3 covers 15 residues. The germline gives CDR1 MNHEY, CDR2 SVGAGI. The V gene lost 0 bases and the J gene lost 5 bases, with 11 bases spanning the gap.

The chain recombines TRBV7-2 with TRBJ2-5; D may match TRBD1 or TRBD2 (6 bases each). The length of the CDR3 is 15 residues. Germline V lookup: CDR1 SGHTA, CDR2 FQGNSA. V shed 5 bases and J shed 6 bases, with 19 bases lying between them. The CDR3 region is CASSANPRGPKTQYF. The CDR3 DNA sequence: TGTGCCAGCAGCGCCAACCCCCGGGGGCCGAAGACCCAGTACTTC.

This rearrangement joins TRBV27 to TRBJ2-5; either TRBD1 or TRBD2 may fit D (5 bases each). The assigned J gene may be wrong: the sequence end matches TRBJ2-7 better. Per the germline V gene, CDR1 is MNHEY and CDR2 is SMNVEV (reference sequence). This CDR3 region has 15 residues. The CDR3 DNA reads TGTGCCAGCAGTTTATATGGGGGTGTATCCTACGAGCAGTACTTC. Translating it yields CASSLYGGVSYEQYF.